This T cell receptor beta chain was recovered during a study of radiation and T cells in renal cell carcinoma. For the study at large: Nephrectomy followed 15 Gy stereotactic body radiation by 4 weeks. Whole-study results and caveats: Top tumor clonotypes rose in blood 2 weeks post-radiation, then contracted. Baseline intratumoral clonotype presence is unknown without pretreatment biopsies.

TCRdb's table, derived via immunoSEQ multiplex PCR, lists solely in-frame clones and lacks some. Of roughly 130,000 clones in the sample, around 90% were seen once. Trimming stripped 0 bases from V and 8 bases from J, with 7 bases between. This CDR3 has 13 residues. Germline CDR1 is SGHAT and CDR2 is FQDESV (reference sequence). Noted time point: blood 2 weeks post-SBRT. As to treatment: 15 Gy SBRT to primary tumor, nephrectomy 4 weeks later. The tumor was a clear cell renal cell carcinoma. Points on this clone: The antigen remains unidentified.

The clonotype was recovered from a woman aged 70-85 years with renal cell carcinoma. The rearrangement joins TRBV11-1 to TRBJ2-2; D tentatively fits TRBD1 or TRBD2 (5 bases each). The sequencing here drew on blood, taken from a patient whose treatment included radiotherapy and nephrectomy. The CDR3 reads CASSLAGEGELFF. CDR3 coding DNA: TGTGCCAGCAGCTTAGCGGGGGAAGGGGAGCTGTTTTTT.